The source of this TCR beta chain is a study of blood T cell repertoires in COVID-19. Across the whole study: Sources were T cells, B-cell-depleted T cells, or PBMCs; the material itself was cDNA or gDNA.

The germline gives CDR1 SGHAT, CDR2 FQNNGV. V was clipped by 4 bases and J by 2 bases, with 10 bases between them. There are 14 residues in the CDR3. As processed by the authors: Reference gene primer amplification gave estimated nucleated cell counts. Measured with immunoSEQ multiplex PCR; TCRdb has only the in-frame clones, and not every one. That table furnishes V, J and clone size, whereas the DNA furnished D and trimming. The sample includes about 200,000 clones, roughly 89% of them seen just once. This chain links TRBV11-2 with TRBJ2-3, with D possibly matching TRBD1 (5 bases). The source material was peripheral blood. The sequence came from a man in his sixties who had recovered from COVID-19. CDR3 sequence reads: CASSSSGITDTQYF. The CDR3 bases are TGTGCCAGCAGCTCCTCAGGGATCACAGATACGCAGTATTTT. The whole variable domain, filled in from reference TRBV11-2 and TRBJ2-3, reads EAGVAQSPRYKIIEKRQSVAFWCNPISGHATLYWYQQILGQGPKLLIQFQNNGVVDDSQLPKDRFSAERLKGVDSTLKIQPAKLEDSAVYLCASSSSGITDTQYFGPGTRLTVL.